A single sample gave rise to the 23 T cell receptor beta chains below, sequenced in a study of T cells in Graves' hyperthyroidism and ophthalmopathy. TCR beta CDR3 sequences were amplified from RNA transcripts. First-round RT-PCR targeting the TCR CDR3 was performed with the HTBI primer set. Each CDR3 protein is one row after TCRdb ran MiXCR on the multiplex PCR reads. In the table there are 350,000 to 400,000 distinct CDR3 sequences, 15% of which are singletons. Material for sequencing was blood. Receptors were obtained from a woman aged 25 to 39 with Graves' hyperthyroidism.

Many counts were recorded for this clonotype. The rearrangement joins TRBV28 to TRBJ1-1, with 9 bases lining up with TRBD1. Germline CDR1 and CDR2: MDHEN and SYDVKM. The V segment lost 4 bases and the J segment 7 bases; nucleotides outside the gene matches: 4. This CDR3 spans 13 amino acids. In DNA, the CDR3 is TGTGCCAGCAGTTCCTCGGACAGGGGTGAAGCTTTCTTT. As protein: CASSSSDRGEAFF. The full variable domain, in which reference TRBV28 and TRBJ1-1 provide the parts outside the CDR3, is DVKVTQSSRYLVKRTGEKVFLECVQDMDHENMFWYRQDPGLGLRLIYFSYDVKMKEKGDIPEGYSVSREKKERFSLILESASTNQTSMYLCASSSSDRGEAFFGQGTRLTVV.

This clonotype has ten or more counts. The CDR3 reads CASSPLDKGYGYTF. The CDR3 DNA is TGTGCCAGTAGTCCCCTTGATAAGGGCTATGGCTACACCTTC. The V and J genes are TRBV19 and TRBJ1-2; the D is unclear. Deletions cut 5 bases from V and 4 bases from J, with 14 bases between. The CDR3 has 14 residues. CDR1 and CDR2 (germline): LNHDA, SQIVND (reference sequence).

This clonotype appeared many times. This chain links TRBV29-1 with TRBJ2-7; 14 bases align to TRBD2. Germline values: CDR1 SQVTM, CDR2 ANQGSEA. This CDR3 is built from 16 residues. V was pared by 4 bases and J by 6 bases, with 11 bases of the junction left unmatched. CDR3 in DNA: TGCAGCGTTGTCGGGACTAGCGGGAGTATACTGGGCGAGCAGTACTTC. Residues: CSVVGTSGSILGEQYF.

About this clonotype itself: Possible read error: a much larger clone is one base away. The V and J genes are TRBV7-7 and TRBJ2-5; 9 bases line up with TRBD2. There are 15 residues in the CDR3. Germline V gene sequence: CDR1 SSHAT, CDR2 FNYEAQ (reference sequence). With V trimmed by 5 bases and J by 1 base, 5 bases remained unmatched. The CDR3 spells CASSIGTSLQETQYF. As DNA, the CDR3 is TGTGCCAGCAGCATCGGGACTAGCCTCCAAGAGACCCAGTACTTC. The full variable domain, in which reference TRBV7-7 and TRBJ2-5 provide the parts outside the CDR3, is GAGVSQSPRYKVTKRGQDVTLRCDPISSHATLYWYQQALGQGPEFLTYFNYEAQPDKSGLPSDRFSAERPEGSISTLTIQRTEQRDSAMYRCASSIGTSLQETQYFGPGTRLLVL.

Points on this clonotype: A read error may explain this, as a much larger clone is one base away. The genes are TRBV12-3 or TRBV12-4 and TRBJ2-5; TRBD2 is a possible D gene (5 bases). The CDR3 totals 11 residues. The CDR3 coding sequence is TGTGCCAGCGGGGAGTCAGAGACCCAGCACTTC. Amino acid sequence: CASGESETQHF.

This clonotype has ten or more counts. The V and J genes are TRBV7-2 and TRBJ2-5, with 7 nucleotides matching TRBD1. This CDR3 contains 13 residues. Germline lookup yields CDR1 SGHTA and CDR2 FQGNSA. The V gene end was trimmed by 4 bases and the J gene end by 3 bases; junction bases not matched to a gene: 2. CDR3 in amino acids: CASSYGQEETQYF. CDR3 DNA sequence: TGTGCCAGCAGCTACGGACAGGAAGAGACCCAGTACTTC.

The genes are TRBV2 and TRBJ2-1, with D perhaps matching TRBD1 (5 bases). CDR3 size: 15 residues. Germline V gene lookup returns CDR1 SNHLY and CDR2 FYNNEI. V gave up 2 bases and J gave up 3 bases, with 11 bases separating them. CDR3 DNA: TGTGCCAGCAGTGAAAGGGGCGCGAGCTACAATGAGCAGTTCTTC. Residues: CASSERGASYNEQFF.

Details on this clonotype: A much larger clonotype is one base distant, so this may be a read error. The chain has TRBV29-1 and TRBJ1-1; D gene unclear. The CDR3 spans 13 residues. CDR1 and CDR2 (germline): SQVTM, ANQGSEA. CDR3 region: CSVERGSNTEASF. CDR3 nucleotides: TGCAGCGTTGAACGAGGGTCTAACACTGAAGCTTCCTTT.

The V call is TRBV6-1, the J call TRBJ1-2; the match to TRBD1 covers 8 bases. The V gene's germline CDR1 is MNHNS and CDR2 SASEGT. The J segment lost 4 bases and the V segment lost 5 bases, leaving 12 bases of the junction unmatched. This CDR3 region has 16 residues. CDR3 residues: CASSPSQGASLYGYTF. The DNA of the CDR3 is TGTGCCAGCAGTCCCTCTCAGGGGGCGAGCCTCTATGGCTACACCTTC.

This clonotype was seen repeatedly, ten times or more. This chain links TRBV11-3 with TRBJ2-3; TRBD2 agrees at 8 bases. V shed 5 bases, J shed 5 bases, and the junction held 15 bases outside the gene matches. From germline, CDR1 is SGHNT and CDR2 YENEEA. The CDR3 is 17 residues long. The CDR3 DNA sequence: TGTGCCAGCAGCCCGTTCCTTACGCGGGAGGCCGGAGATACGCAGTATTTT. Encoded protein: CASSPFLTREAGDTQYF.

There are many counts of this clonotype. The chain carries TRBV18 and TRBJ2-7; D is possibly TRBD1 or TRBD2 (5 bases each). V lost 5 bases and J 2 bases, leaving 10 bases between the germline ends. The CDR3 runs 13 residues. CDR1 and CDR2 (germline): KGHSH, LQKENI. The CDR3 sequence: CASSNWGTYEQYF. The CDR3 DNA sequence: TGTGCCAGCTCAAACTGGGGGACCTACGAGCAGTACTTC.

This clonotype has only a few counts. V gene TRBV24-1 combines with J gene TRBJ2-5; D tentatively fits TRBD1 or TRBD2 (6 bases each). V dropped 2 bases and J dropped 4 bases, with 19 bases sitting between them. CDR3 size: 17 residues. CDR1 and CDR2 from the germline V gene are KGHDR and SFDVKD. This CDR3 reads CATSDSRGGGSLETQYF. The CDR3 nucleotides are TGTGCCACCAGTGATTCCCGAGGAGGGGGTTCCTTAGAGACCCAGTACTTC.

The gene calls are TRBV5-6 and TRBJ1-5; possible D gene TRBD1, 5 bases. The germline V gene encodes CDR1 SGHDT and CDR2 YYEEEE. The CDR3 runs 15 residues. The V and J ends lost 1 base and 0 bases respectively, with 8 bases between them. This CDR3 reads CASSLRGFSNQPQHF. The DNA of the CDR3 is TGTGCCAGCAGCTTGAGGGGTTTTAGCAATCAGCCCCAGCATTTT.

This clonotype was recorded many times. This rearrangement joins TRBV18 to TRBJ1-4; the D gene is possibly TRBD1 (5 bases). Germline V lookup: CDR1 KGHSH, CDR2 LQKENI. V was pared by 7 bases and J by 0 bases, with 12 bases between. The CDR3 spans 15 residues. The CDR3 spells CASLRTGATNEKLFF. The CDR3 nucleotides read TGTGCCAGCTTACGAACAGGCGCAACTAATGAAAAACTGTTTTTT.

This clonotype was counted ten times or more. This sequence joins TRBV28 and TRBJ1-5, with TRBD1 identical over 8 bases. The CDR3 is 17 residues long. Per the germline V gene, CDR1 is MDHEN and CDR2 is SYDVKM. The J segment lost 5 bases and the V segment lost 2 bases, leaving 11 bases of the junction unmatched. The CDR3 DNA is TGTGCCAGCAGTTTACCCAAAACAGGGGGAGGTGATCAGCCCCAGCATTTT. As protein: CASSLPKTGGGDQPQHF.

This clonotype was counted at least ten times. The chain is built from TRBV6-1 and TRBJ1-1, with TRBD1 identical over 9 bases. Trimming cost V 5 bases and J 4 bases; bases outside gene matches: 14. CDR3 length equals 17 residues. Germline CDR1 is MNHNS and CDR2 is SASEGT. The CDR3 coding sequence is TGTGCCAGCAGTCATGCCTCCACAGGGGGCGGGAGCACTGAAGCTTTCTTT. Protein: CASSHASTGGGSTEAFF.

This clonotype was counted between two and nine times. The chain couples TRBV20-1 to TRBJ1-2, with D unresolved. The CDR3 is 13 residues long. With 0 bases removed from V and 7 bases from J, the gap between germline ends came to 12 bases. Germline CDR1 and CDR2: DFQATT and SNEGSKA (reference sequence). DNA for the CDR3: TGCAGTGCTAGAGATAAGAGGGCCCGTGGCTACACCTTC. The encoded protein is CSARDKRARGYTF.

To note about this clonotype: A much larger clone differs by one base, so this may be a read error. The gene calls are TRBV11-1 and TRBJ2-1; 7 bases map to TRBD2. The germline V gene has CDR1 SGHAT and CDR2 FQDESV (reference sequence). The CDR3 spans 16 residues. CDR3 DNA sequence: TGTGCCAGCAGCCTTCAACGCGGGAGCTCCTACAATGAGCGGTTCTTC. This translates into CASSLQRGSSYNERFF.

This clonotype was found many times. V usage is TRBV20-1 and J usage is TRBJ2-1, with D perhaps TRBD1 (6 bases). This CDR3 is 14 amino acids long. Between the trimmed V and J ends, which lost 7 bases and 5 bases, there was a span of 18 bases. Germline CDR1 DFQATT, CDR2 SNEGSKA (reference sequence). DNA for the CDR3: TGCAGTGAAGAGGGGGTCCCCATCAACAATGAGCAGTTCTTC. Its translation is CSEEGVPINNEQFF.

V and J are TRBV20-1 and TRBJ2-7; 12 nucleotides agree with TRBD2. J lost 6 bases, V lost 6 bases, and 9 bases had no gene match. CDR1 and CDR2 from the germline V gene are DFQATT and SNEGSKA (reference sequence). The CDR3 has 14 residues. The CDR3 DNA reads as TGCAGTGCCCTACCTAGCGGGGGGGCTGGCGAGCAGTACTTC. As protein: CSALPSGGAGEQYF.

This clonotype was seen ten or more times. The V gene is TRBV28, the J gene TRBJ2-7; 8 bases are a match to TRBD2. Germline assignment: CDR1 MDHEN and CDR2 SYDVKM. V dropped 6 bases and J dropped 3; count of bases not matched to a gene: 16. This CDR3 has 17 residues. CDR3 in amino acids: CASRLRGGLHKGYEQYF. The CDR3 nucleotides are TGTGCCAGCAGATTACGGGGGGGCCTACATAAGGGCTACGAGCAGTACTTC.

As concerns this clonotype: A clone one base away is much larger, so this may be a read error. J is TRBJ2-1 and V is TRBV18; possible D gene TRBD1, 6 bases. With 6 bases removed from V and 10 bases from J, the gap between germline ends came to 16 bases. Germline V gene sequence: CDR1 KGHSH, CDR2 LQKENI. There are 13 residues in the CDR3. CDR3 amino acids: CASSPTTGNEQFF. The CDR3, as DNA: TGTGCCAGCTCCCCGACGACAGGTAACGAGCAGTTCTTC.

The table lists this clonotype with many counts. The V call is TRBV10-3, the J call TRBJ1-5, with D possibly TRBD1 on 5 matching bases. The CDR3 length is 15 residues. CDR1 is ENHRY, CDR2 SYGVKD, per germline. V was clipped by 4 bases and J by 2 bases, with 12 bases between them. CDR3 DNA: TGTGCCATCAGTGGGTCCGGGGGAGGCAATCAGCCCCAGCATTTT. This sequence encodes CAISGSGGGNQPQHF.